These 29 T cell receptor beta chains were sequenced from one sample in a study of human T cells and chemical hapten exposure. Time point defined: pre-sensitization, week 0. Indicated treatment: therapeutic diphenylcyclopropenone sensitization with weekly scalp DPC. Via MiXCR, TCRdb re-called the RACE reads, giving one row per CDR3 protein. The data contain more than 150,000 distinct CDR3 sequences, around 30% of them seen just once; the ten biggest clones take up about 2.8%. Specimen: whole blood, collected in connection with sensitization to the hapten diphenylcyclopropenone (DPC). The source of these receptors is a woman aged 25 to 39 with alopecia areata. Some clones in this sample may be carry-over from other donors' samples.

This clonotype has at least ten counts. CDR3 in amino acids: CSARDPGQGANEQFF. CDR3 bases: TGCAGTGCTAGAGATCCGGGACAGGGGGCAAATGAGCAGTTCTTC. The chain employs TRBV20-1 and TRBJ2-1; 12 positions agree with TRBD1. The CDR3 contains 15 residues. Germline CDR1 is DFQATT and CDR2 is SNEGSKA (reference sequence). The V segment lost 0 bases and the J segment 7 bases; nucleotides outside the gene matches: 4.

The chain combines TRBV28 with TRBJ2-3; D is unresolved. Deletions cut 7 bases from V and 11 bases from J, with 16 bases between. Germline V CDR1 and CDR2: MDHEN, SYDVKM. The CDR3 is 12 amino acids. The CDR3, as DNA: TGTGCCAGCACCCATGAAGACCTTAAGCAGTATTTT. It encodes CASTHEDLKQYF.

This clonotype occurred a few times. The chain links TRBV4-3 to TRBJ1-1; no definite D call. The germline CDR1 and CDR2 sequences are LGHNA and YSLEER. The CDR3 has 13 residues. V lost 1 base and J lost 2, with 5 bases in between. This CDR3 is CASSQAVNTEAFF. The CDR3 bases are TGCGCCAGCAGCCAAGCGGTCAACACTGAAGCTTTCTTT.

The genes are TRBV9 and TRBJ2-2; D gene uncertain. V lost 0 bases and J 5 bases, leaving 5 bases between the germline ends. This CDR3 is built from 13 residues. Germline CDR1 SGDLS, CDR2 YYNGEE. The CDR3 DNA follows: TGTGCCAGCAGCGTAGCAGTTACCGGGGAGCTGTTTTTT. It codes for CASSVAVTGELFF.

The chain links TRBV20-1 to TRBJ1-2; D is undetermined. Trimming pared 3 bases from V and 5 bases from J, leaving 10 bases between. The CDR3 runs to 12 residues. Germline V gene data show CDR1 as DFQATT and CDR2 as SNEGSKA (reference sequence). CDR3 sequence: CSARVNGYGYTF. The CDR3 DNA follows: TGCAGTGCTAGGGTGAATGGTTATGGCTACACCTTC.

The chain has TRBV20-1 and TRBJ2-7, with TRBD1 matching 9 bases. Germline CDR1 DFQATT, CDR2 SNEGSKA (reference sequence). J lost 1 base, V lost 2 bases, and 3 bases had no gene match. The CDR3 length is 14 residues. CDR3 sequence (DNA): TGCAGTGCTAGATTAGACAGGGGGTCCTACGAGCAGTACTTC. This codes for CSARLDRGSYEQYF.

This rearrangement joins TRBV7-2 to TRBJ2-5; 9 bases are a match to TRBD2. Trimming cost V 3 bases and J 5 bases; bases outside gene matches: 4. The CDR3 is 14 amino acids. CDR1 and CDR2 (germline): SGHTA, FQGNSA. The DNA of the CDR3 is TGTGCCAGCAGCTTTAGCGGGAGCGGGGAGACCCAGTACTTC. This translates into CASSFSGSGETQYF.

This clonotype was seen a handful of times. The chain combines TRBV29-1 with TRBJ2-7; the match to TRBD2 covers 8 bases. The CDR3 is 12 amino acids. The V segment lost 6 bases and the J segment 6 bases; nucleotides outside the gene matches: 7. Germline values: CDR1 SQVTM, CDR2 ANQGSEA. The CDR3, as DNA: TGCAGCGTCGGAGCGGGGGCTTTCGAGCAGTACTTC. It yields the protein CSVGAGAFEQYF.

The chain carries TRBV20-1 and TRBJ2-7, with 14 positions matching TRBD2. J lost 2 bases, V lost 5 bases, and 2 bases had no gene match. This CDR3 has 14 amino acids. CDR1 is DFQATT, CDR2 SNEGSKA, per germline (reference sequence). The CDR3 loop is CSAGGLAGAYEQYF. The CDR3 region has the DNA TGCAGTGCTGGGGGACTAGCGGGAGCCTACGAGCAGTACTTC.

The rearrangement joins TRBV7-2 to TRBJ2-2, with D hard to call. Germline V lookup: CDR1 SGHTA, CDR2 FQGNSA. CDR3 length: 14 residues. Trimming left V 1 base short and J 6 bases short, with 9 bases between. In nucleotides, the CDR3 is TGTGCCAGCAGCTTAGATGGGCGTCCCGGGGAGCTGTTTTTT. It is translated as CASSLDGRPGELFF.

This chain joins TRBV5-1 and TRBJ2-3, with no clear D. V shed 4 bases and J shed 2 bases, with 11 bases lying between them. Germline V CDR1 and CDR2: SGHRS, YFSETQ. The CDR3 contains 14 residues. The CDR3: CASSVDGTTDTQYF. The CDR3 DNA follows: TGCGCCAGCAGCGTGGACGGAACCACAGATACGCAGTATTTT.

The chain couples TRBV28 to TRBJ1-1; 8 bases line up with TRBD1. CDR1 and CDR2 from the germline V gene are MDHEN and SYDVKM. V trimming: 5 bases; J trimming: 3 bases; junction bases outside the gene matches: 11. The CDR3 contains 16 residues. The DNA of the CDR3 is TGTGCCAGCAGTACCCGACAGGGGCGGATACACACTGAAGCTTTCTTT. This codes for CASSTRQGRIHTEAFF.

The chain uses TRBV4-2 and TRBJ1-1; D perhaps matches TRBD1 (6 bases). Trimming took off 4 bases at V and 2 bases at J, with 14 bases between the two ends. The length of the CDR3 is 15 residues. In germline, CDR1 is LGHNA, CDR2 YNFKEQ. CDR3 amino acids: CASSPHKGGNTEAFF. The DNA for the CDR3 is TGTGCCAGCAGCCCTCATAAGGGGGGTAACACTGAAGCTTTCTTT.

The chain employs TRBV29-1 and TRBJ2-1, with D perhaps TRBD1 (6 bases). This CDR3 comprises 14 residues. The V and J ends lost 6 bases and 0 bases respectively, with 12 bases between them. Germline lookup yields CDR1 SQVTM and CDR2 ANQGSEA. CDR3 loop: CSVETGGSYNEQFF. DNA for the CDR3: TGCAGCGTGGAGACAGGCGGCTCCTACAATGAGCAGTTCTTC.

The V gene is TRBV19, the J gene TRBJ1-1, with D maybe TRBD1 (6 bases). The CDR3 consists of 12 residues. V lost 5 bases, J lost 4 bases, and 8 bases lay in between. Germline CDR1 is LNHDA and CDR2 is SQIVND (reference sequence). Here the CDR3 DNA reads TGTGCCAGTAGTTCGGGGGCCACTGAAGCTTTCTTT. Amino acids: CASSSGATEAFF.

Only a few counts were recorded for this clonotype. The V gene is TRBV7-2, the J gene TRBJ1-6; 9 bases match TRBD1. V was pared by 5 bases and J by 6 bases, with 8 bases of the junction left unmatched. The CDR3 consists of 16 residues. Per germline, CDR1 SGHTA and CDR2 FQGNSA. This chain's CDR3 is CASSPPGTGINSPLHF. In DNA form, the CDR3 reads TGTGCCAGCAGCCCGCCGGGGACAGGGATTAATTCACCCCTCCACTTT.

The chain combines TRBV7-9 with TRBJ1-4; TRBD1 matches at 8 bases. V shed 5 bases, J shed 6 bases, and the junction held 8 bases outside the gene matches. CDR3 size: 15 residues. Looked up from germline, CDR1 is SEHNR and CDR2 is FQNEAQ (reference sequence). DNA of the CDR3: TGTGCCAGCAGCAAACTTCAGGGGGCTGATGAAAAACTGTTTTTT. Protein product: CASSKLQGADEKLFF.

This clonotype was seen a few times. This chain links TRBV12-3 or TRBV12-4 with TRBJ2-7; D is uncertain. V shed 1 base and J shed 6 bases, with 13 bases lying between them. This CDR3 is 14 amino acids long. CDR3 sequence (DNA): TGTGCCAGCAGTTTAGGACACCTTAAGGGCGAGCAGTACTTC. Translating gives CASSLGHLKGEQYF.

This clonotype was found once. This rearrangement joins TRBV29-1 to TRBJ1-1; D is perhaps TRBD1 (5 bases). V was clipped by 1 base and J by 1 base, with 10 bases between them. Germline CDR1 SQVTM, CDR2 ANQGSEA. CDR3 length equals 14 residues. CDR3: CSVEVGGWNTEAFF. The CDR3 nucleotides read TGCAGCGTTGAAGTTGGGGGTTGGAACACTGAAGCTTTCTTT.

This clonotype was picked up a small number of times. This chain joins TRBV28 and TRBJ2-7; tentative D call: TRBD1 (7 bases). The CDR3 is 14 residues long. Trimming shortened V by 7 bases and J by 4 bases, and 17 bases separated the two germline ends. Germline values: CDR1 MDHEN, CDR2 SYDVKM. The CDR3 bases are TGTGCCAGCACATTAGGGGGCCGGGGGTACGAGCAGTACTTC. Translating it yields CASTLGGRGYEQYF.

The chain recombines TRBV5-1 with TRBJ1-4; 10 bases fit TRBD1. The CDR3 consists of 15 residues. Looked up from germline, CDR1 is SGHRS and CDR2 is YFSETQ. Germline trimming cut 4 bases from V and 7 bases from J; bases unmatched to any gene: 7. The CDR3 bases are TGCGCCAGCAGCCACCGACAGGGGGCCACTGAAAAACTGTTTTTT. This encodes CASSHRQGATEKLFF.

J is TRBJ1-1 and V is TRBV11-3; D is possibly TRBD1 (5 bases). Trimming shortened V by 2 bases and J by 2 bases, and 9 bases separated the two germline ends. The V gene's germline CDR1 is SGHNT and CDR2 YENEEA. The CDR3 length is 14 residues. The CDR3: CASSLSGANTEAFF. CDR3 in DNA: TGTGCCAGCAGCTTAAGCGGGGCCAACACTGAAGCTTTCTTT. The variable domain in full, completed from reference TRBV11-3 and TRBJ1-1, reads EAGVVQSPRYKIIEKKQPVAFWCNPISGHNTLYWYLQNLGQGPELLIRYENEEAVDDSQLPKDRFSAERLKGVDSTLKIQPAELGDSAVYLCASSLSGANTEAFFGQGTRLTVV.

This clonotype showed up just a few times. This sequence joins TRBV7-2 and TRBJ1-5; D is unclear. The CDR3 covers 14 residues. V lost 4 bases and J lost 6, with 13 bases in between. From germline, CDR1 is SGHTA and CDR2 FQGNSA. This CDR3 reads CASSSMPVGQPQHF. The CDR3 nucleotides are TGTGCCAGCAGCTCAATGCCTGTGGGTCAGCCCCAGCATTTT.

The chain combines TRBV5-1 with TRBJ2-5; D uncertain. Deletions cut 4 bases from V and 2 bases from J, with 18 bases between. The CDR3 sequence is 16 residues long. Germline V CDR1 and CDR2: SGHRS, YFSETQ. CDR3 sequence (DNA): TGCGCCAGCAGCGATACGGACCGAGGTTATCAAGAGACCCAGTACTTC. Translation gives CASSDTDRGYQETQYF.

The table lists this clonotype with a few counts. This chain links TRBV28 with TRBJ2-3; D possibly corresponds to TRBD1 (6 bases). Trimming shortened V by 3 bases and J by 9 bases, and 19 bases separated the two germline ends. Germline assignment: CDR1 MDHEN and CDR2 SYDVKM. The CDR3 has 15 residues. The CDR3 sequence is CASSFGDTGHGTQYF. In DNA, the CDR3 is TGTGCCAGCAGTTTCGGGGACACCGGGCACGGCACGCAGTATTTT.

This clonotype is a singleton in its sample. The genes are TRBV6-2 or TRBV6-3 and TRBJ1-1; D is possibly TRBD1 (5 bases). The germline V and J ends were trimmed by 6 bases and 6 bases, with 8 bases remaining between them. This CDR3 contains 11 residues. Germline V gene sequence: CDR1 MNHEY, CDR2 SVGEGT. This CDR3 reads CASSQGSEAFF. CDR3 nucleotide sequence: TGTGCCAGCAGCCAGGGATCTGAAGCTTTCTTT.

This clonotype was found a few times. This rearrangement joins TRBV9 to TRBJ2-1; 11 bases line up with TRBD2. The V segment lost 0 bases and the J segment 0 bases; nucleotides outside the gene matches: 5. The CDR3 consists of 18 residues. Germline V CDR1 and CDR2: SGDLS, YYNGEE. CDR3 coding DNA: TGTGCCAGCAGCGTAGGACTAGCGGGGACCAGCTCCTACAATGAGCAGTTCTTC. Protein product: CASSVGLAGTSSYNEQFF.

There are many counts of this clonotype. The chain employs TRBV28 and TRBJ1-2, with TRBD1 identical over 7 bases. V gave up 7 bases and J gave up 4 bases; unmatched junction bases: 0. The CDR3 loop spans 11 amino acids. Germline V gives CDR1 MDHEN, CDR2 SYDVKM. The CDR3 DNA reads TGTGCCAGCACAGGGGGCTATGGCTACACCTTC. It codes for CASTGGYGYTF.

This rearrangement joins TRBV6-2 or TRBV6-3 to TRBJ1-2, with 10 bases identical to TRBD1. The CDR3 totals 15 residues. V dropped 4 bases and J dropped 2; count of bases not matched to a gene: 4. CDR1 is MNHEY and CDR2 is SVGEGT in the germline V gene. Written as DNA, the CDR3 is TGTGCCAGCAGTTCCCCGGGACAGGGGAACTATGGCTACACCTTC. This encodes CASSSPGQGNYGYTF.